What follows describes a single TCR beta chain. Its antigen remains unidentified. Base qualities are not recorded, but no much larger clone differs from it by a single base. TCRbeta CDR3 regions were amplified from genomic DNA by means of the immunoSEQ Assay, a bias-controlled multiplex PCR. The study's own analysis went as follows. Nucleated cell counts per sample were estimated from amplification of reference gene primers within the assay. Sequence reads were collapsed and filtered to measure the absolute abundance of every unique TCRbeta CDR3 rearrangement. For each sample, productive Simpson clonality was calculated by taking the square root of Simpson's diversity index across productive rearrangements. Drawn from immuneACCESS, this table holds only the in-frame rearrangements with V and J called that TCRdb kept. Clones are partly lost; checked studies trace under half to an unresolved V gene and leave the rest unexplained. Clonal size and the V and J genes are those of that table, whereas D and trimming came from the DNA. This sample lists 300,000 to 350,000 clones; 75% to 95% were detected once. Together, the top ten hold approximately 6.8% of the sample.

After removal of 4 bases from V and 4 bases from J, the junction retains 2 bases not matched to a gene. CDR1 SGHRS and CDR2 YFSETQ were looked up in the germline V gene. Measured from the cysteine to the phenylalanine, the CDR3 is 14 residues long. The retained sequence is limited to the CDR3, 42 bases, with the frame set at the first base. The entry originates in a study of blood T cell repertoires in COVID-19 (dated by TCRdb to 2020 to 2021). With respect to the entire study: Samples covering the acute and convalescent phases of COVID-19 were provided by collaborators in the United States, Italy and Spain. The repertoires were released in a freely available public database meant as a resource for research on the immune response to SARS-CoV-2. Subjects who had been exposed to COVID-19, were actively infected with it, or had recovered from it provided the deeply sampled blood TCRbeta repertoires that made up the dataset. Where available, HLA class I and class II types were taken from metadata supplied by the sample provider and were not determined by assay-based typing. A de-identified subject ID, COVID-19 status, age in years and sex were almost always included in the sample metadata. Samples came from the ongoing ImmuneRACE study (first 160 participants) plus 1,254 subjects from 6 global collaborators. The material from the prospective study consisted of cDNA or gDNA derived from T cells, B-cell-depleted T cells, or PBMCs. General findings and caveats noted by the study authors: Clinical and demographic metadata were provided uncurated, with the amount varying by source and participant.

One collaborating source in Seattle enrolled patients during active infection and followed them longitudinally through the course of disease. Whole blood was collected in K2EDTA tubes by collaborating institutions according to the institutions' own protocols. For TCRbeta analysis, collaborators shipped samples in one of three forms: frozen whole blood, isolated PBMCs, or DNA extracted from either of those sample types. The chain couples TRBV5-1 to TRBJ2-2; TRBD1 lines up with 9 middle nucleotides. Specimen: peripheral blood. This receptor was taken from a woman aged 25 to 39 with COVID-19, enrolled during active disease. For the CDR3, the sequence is CASSATGGTGELFF. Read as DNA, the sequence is TGCGCCAGCAGCGCGACAGGGGGCACCGGGGAGCTGTTTTTT.